The present entry profiles one T cell receptor (beta chain) with its context. From germline, CDR1 is LNHDA and CDR2 SQIVND (reference sequence). The CDR3 has 15 residues. V was pared by 5 bases and J by 3 bases, with 9 bases of the junction left unmatched. The source of the sample is a study of T cell changes during pregnancy in multiple sclerosis. Assay: immunoSEQ multiplex PCR; the TCRdb copy retains only in-frame clones and omits some. Of fewer than 15,000 clones in the sample, almost 90% were seen once. This chain links TRBV19 with TRBJ2-7; 8 bases map to TRBD2. This TCR derives from a female donor in good health, enrolled as a control in a pregnancy study. The sequencing used CD8+ T cells from peripheral blood mononuclear cells, collected after pregnancy. CDR3 amino acids: CASSAGTGGDYEQYF. The CDR3 DNA sequence: TGTGCCAGTAGTGCCGGGACGGGGGGGGACTACGAGCAGTACTTC.